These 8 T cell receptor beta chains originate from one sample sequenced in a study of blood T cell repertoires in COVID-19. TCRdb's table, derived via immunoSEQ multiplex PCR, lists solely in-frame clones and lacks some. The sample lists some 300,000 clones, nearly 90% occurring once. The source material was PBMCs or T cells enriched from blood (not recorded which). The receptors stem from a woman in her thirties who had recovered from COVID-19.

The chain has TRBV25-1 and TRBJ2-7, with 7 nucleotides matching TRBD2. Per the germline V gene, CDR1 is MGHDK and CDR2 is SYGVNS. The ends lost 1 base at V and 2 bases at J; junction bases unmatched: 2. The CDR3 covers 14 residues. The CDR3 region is CASSEFGLAYEQYF. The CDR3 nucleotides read TGTGCCAGCAGTGAATTCGGACTAGCCTACGAGCAGTACTTC.

CDR3 amino acids: CASSLYEGGTDTQYF. The CDR3 nucleotides are TGTGCCAGCAGCTTATACGAGGGCGGCACAGATACGCAGTATTTT. The V gene is TRBV7-7, the J gene TRBJ2-3; a weak D match, TRBD2 (5 bases). Germline CDR1 is SSHAT and CDR2 is FNYEAQ (reference sequence). V lost 2 bases and J lost 1, with 10 bases in between. The CDR3 contains 15 residues.

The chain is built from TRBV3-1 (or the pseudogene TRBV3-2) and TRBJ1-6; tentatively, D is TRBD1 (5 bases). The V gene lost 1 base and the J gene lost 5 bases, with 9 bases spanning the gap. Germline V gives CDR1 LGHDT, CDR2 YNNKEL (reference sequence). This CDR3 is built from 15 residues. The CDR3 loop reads CASSQGTSDNSPLHF. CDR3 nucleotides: TGTGCCAGCAGCCAAGGGACAAGTGATAATTCACCCCTCCACTTT.

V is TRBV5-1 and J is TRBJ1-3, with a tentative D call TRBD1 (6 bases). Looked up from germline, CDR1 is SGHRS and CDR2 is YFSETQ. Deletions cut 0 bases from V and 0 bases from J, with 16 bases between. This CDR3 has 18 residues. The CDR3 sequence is CASSLAPLTGGSGNTIYF. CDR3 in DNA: TGCGCCAGCAGCTTGGCCCCCCTGACAGGAGGCTCTGGAAACACCATATATTTT.

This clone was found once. CDR3 amino acids: CASSVGGPDGELFF. In DNA form, the CDR3 reads TGTGCCAGCAGCGTAGGAGGGCCGGACGGGGAGCTGTTTTTT. The chain has TRBV9 and TRBJ2-2; TRBD2 might be the D (5 bases). The CDR3 is 14 amino acids. Germline values: CDR1 SGDLS, CDR2 YYNGEE. Trimming removed 0 bases from V and 7 bases from J, with 10 bases in between.

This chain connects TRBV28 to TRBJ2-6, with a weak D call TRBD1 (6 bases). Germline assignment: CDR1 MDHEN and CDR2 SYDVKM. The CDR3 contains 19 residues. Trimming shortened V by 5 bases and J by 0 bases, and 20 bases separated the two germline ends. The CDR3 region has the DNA TGTGCCAGCAGTCAGACGTCGACAGGCCCTTTCTCTGGGGCCAACGTCCTGACTTTC. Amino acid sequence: CASSQTSTGPFSGANVLTF.

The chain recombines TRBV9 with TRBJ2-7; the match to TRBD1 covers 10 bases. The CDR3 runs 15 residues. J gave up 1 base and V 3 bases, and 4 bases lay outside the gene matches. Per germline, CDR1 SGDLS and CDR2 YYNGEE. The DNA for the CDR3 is TGTGCCAGCAGCGGGGGACAGGGGAGTTCCTACGAGCAGTACTTC. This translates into CASSGGQGSSYEQYF.

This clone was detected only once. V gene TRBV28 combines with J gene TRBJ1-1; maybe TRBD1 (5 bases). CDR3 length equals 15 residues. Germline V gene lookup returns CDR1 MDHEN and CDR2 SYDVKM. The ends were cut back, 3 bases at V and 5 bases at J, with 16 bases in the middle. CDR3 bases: TGTGCCAGCAGTTTGGGAGGGACGTCCATTACTGAAGCTTTCTTT. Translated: CASSLGGTSITEAFF.